What follows describes a single T cell receptor (beta chain). The data belong to a study of T cell changes during pregnancy in multiple sclerosis. V was clipped by 2 bases and J by 8 bases, with 8 bases between them. Germline V CDR1 and CDR2: SGHNT, YYREEE (reference sequence). The CDR3 has 12 amino acids. Clones were read by immunoSEQ multiplex PCR, and TCRdb kept only the in-frame ones, dropping some. The table shows tens of thousands of clones, with approximately 95% occurring only once. The sample in question was peripheral blood, obtained in the first trimester of pregnancy. This rearrangement joins TRBV5-4 to TRBJ2-1; D uncertain. This clonotype was sampled from a female donor with multiple sclerosis, enrolled in a pregnancy study. The CDR3 DNA is TGTGCCAGCAGCTTTAATAGCTATGAGCAGTTCTTC. This encodes CASSFNSYEQFF.